The clone carrying this T cell receptor beta chain was detected ten times or more. Its antigen is as yet unknown. The data originate from a study of Graves' ophthalmopathy and Graves' hyperthyroidism. The authors amplified TCR beta CDR3 regions, and they did so from RNA transcripts for repertoire sequencing. HTBI primers primed a first-round RT-PCR, and a second-round multiplex PCR followed. TCRdb redid the calling of the multiplex PCR reads with MiXCR, one entry per CDR3 protein. The sample lists almost 750,000 distinct CDR3 sequences, around 40% occurring once. The study's findings and limits: As the model predicted ophthalmopathy progression, it achieved a sensitivity of 55% to 71% and a specificity of around 72%.

There are 13 residues in the CDR3. Germline lookup yields CDR1 SQVTM and CDR2 ANQGSEA. The J segment lost 5 bases and the V segment lost 6 bases, leaving 5 bases of the junction unmatched. The chain has TRBV29-1 and TRBJ1-2; 11 positions agree with TRBD1. This sequence was found in an adult man with Graves' ophthalmopathy. Sample: peripheral blood. CDR3 DNA sequence: TGCAGCGTAAGGACAGGGGGCGGATATGGCTACACCTTC. Translated, it gives CSVRTGGGYGYTF.